This T cell receptor (beta chain) was obtained from a study of T cell repertoires in cytomegalovirus infection. Background on the study: Indications came from public TCR beta signatures; they pointed to CMV infection and to a matching HLA type. Notes on the study in general: CMV carriers having the relevant HLA were flagged by cumulative public TCR beta family frequency. Across the ex vivo response, the dominant clonotypes were HLA-C-restricted CMV-specific TCR beta clonotypes.

The CDR3 length is 15 residues. Germline V gene data show CDR1 as SNHLY and CDR2 as FYNNEI. The V gene lost 0 bases and the J gene lost 4 bases, with 12 bases spanning the gap. Only a few counts were recorded for this clonotype. The antigen is unknown. One entry per CDR3 protein results from TCRdb running MiXCR on the reads. Altogether 500,000 or so distinct CDR3 sequences are present, approximately 15% being singletons, with the ten largest covering about 24%. This TCR came from a human donor in good health (CMV status not recorded). Some clones in this sample may be carry-over from other donors' samples. The rearrangement uses TRBV2 and TRBJ1-2, with D possibly TRBD1 on 5 matching bases. The sequenced sample consisted of CD8+ T cells from PBMCs. In nucleotides, the CDR3 is TGTGCCAGCAGTGAAGCGTGGGACGAAATCTATGGCTACACCTTC. Its protein product is CASSEAWDEIYGYTF.